The present TCR beta chain was sequenced within a study of spatial heterogeneity in lung cancer. Looked up from germline, CDR1 is LGHNA and CDR2 is YSLEER. The CDR3 is 15 amino acids. The junction had 5 bases not matched to a gene; V was cut back by 4 bases and J by 4 bases. The time point was: sample taken at primary tumor resection. The donors comprised around 76 untreated early-stage non-small cell lung cancer patients. Material for sequencing was whole RNA from tumor, nontumor lung or frozen PBMC, left unsorted. Findings and caveats of the study: One measure, the expanded intratumoral alpha and beta TCR count, tracked tumor mutation counts.

Note on this clonotype: Its target is unknown.

TCRdb re-analysed the 5' RACE reads in MiXCR, keeping a single row per CDR3 protein. This table has roughly 10,000 distinct CDR3 sequences, 7.9% appearing once. V gene TRBV4-3 combines with J gene TRBJ1-4, with 8 nucleotides matching TRBD1. The source was lung tumor tissue, collected at surgery. The clonotype originates from a female donor with early-stage non-small cell lung cancer. The CDR3 bases are TGCGCCAGCAGCCTACGACAGGGGTATAATGAAAAACTGTTTTTT. This translates into CASSLRQGYNEKLFF.